What follows are 19 T cell receptor beta chains derived from one specimen sequenced in a study of T cell repertoires in cytomegalovirus infection. TCRdb analysed the reads with MiXCR anew, one entry per CDR3 protein. Of fewer than 650,000 distinct CDR3 sequences listed, about 39% are singletons. Their cognate antigens are unknown. This specimen consisted of cultured PBMCs, obtained from culture after CMV antigen stimulation. The receptors come from a human donor in good health (CMV status not recorded). Some clones in this sample may be carry-over from other donors' samples.

This rearrangement joins TRBV28 to TRBJ2-7, with D tentatively TRBD1 or TRBD2 (5 bases each). The CDR3 runs 14 residues. V dropped 5 bases and J dropped 5 bases, with 16 bases sitting between them. CDR1 and CDR2 (germline): MDHEN, SYDVKM. The CDR3 here is CASSRAGTTHEQYF. Written as DNA, the CDR3 is TGTGCCAGCAGTAGGGCTGGGACGACGCACGAGCAGTACTTC.

This clonotype was recorded many times. This chain joins TRBV7-2 and TRBJ1-4, with D perhaps matching TRBD1 (6 bases). The CDR3 covers 17 residues. Per the germline V gene, CDR1 is SGHTA and CDR2 is FQGNSA. Trimming stripped 1 base from V and 5 bases from J, with 17 bases between. CDR3 bases: TGTGCCAGCAGCTTAGTTGGCCGGGGGCAGGTGAATGAAAAACTGTTTTTT. Translated: CASSLVGRGQVNEKLFF.

The sample holds a few counts of this clonotype. V is TRBV6-2 or TRBV6-3 and J is TRBJ2-5; unclear D gene. CDR1 is MNHEY and CDR2 is SVGEGT in the germline V gene. V lost 9 bases and J 5 bases, leaving 13 bases between the germline ends. The CDR3 runs 12 residues. The CDR3 nucleotides read TGTGCCAGTAGCACGAGAAGGGAGACCCAGTACTTC. Its protein is CASSTRRETQYF.

This clonotype was counted a few times. V is TRBV5-4 and J is TRBJ2-3, with D possibly matching TRBD1 (5 bases). Trimming took off 0 bases at V and 5 bases at J, with 16 bases between the two ends. The length of the CDR3 is 16 residues. CDR1 and CDR2 (germline): SGHNT, YYREEE (reference sequence). The CDR3 nucleotides read TGTGCCAGCAGCTTGGGAGTGAGCAGGGCCGAAGATACGCAGTATTTT. Encoded protein: CASSLGVSRAEDTQYF.

The chain carries TRBV6-6 and TRBJ1-1; D is possibly TRBD1 (5 bases). Germline CDR1 and CDR2: MNHNY and SVGAGI (reference sequence). Trimming took off 8 bases at V and 0 bases at J, with 16 bases between the two ends. The CDR3 is 15 residues long. CDR3 coding DNA: TGTGCCAGCTCGAAACAGGCAACCTTGAACACTGAAGCTTTCTTT. It specifies CASSKQATLNTEAFF.

This clonotype showed up many times. CDR3 loop: CASSSQGNTEAFF. CDR3 DNA: TGTGCCAGCAGCTCACAGGGGAACACTGAAGCTTTCTTT. The gene calls are TRBV7-2 and TRBJ1-1; D might be TRBD1 (6 bases). This CDR3 is built from 13 residues. Trimming removed 4 bases from V and 1 base from J, with 7 bases in between. Germline V lookup: CDR1 SGHTA, CDR2 FQGNSA.

The rearrangement links TRBV10-3 to TRBJ1-5; a weak D match, TRBD1 (5 bases). The CDR3 sequence is 13 residues long. V lost 0 bases, J lost 6 bases, and 6 bases lay in between. The V gene's germline CDR1 is ENHRY and CDR2 SYGVKD. As DNA, the CDR3 is TGTGCCATCAGTGAGTCAGGGGTTCAGCCCCAGCATTTT. Protein product: CAISESGVQPQHF.

This sequence joins TRBV7-2 and TRBJ2-2, with D possibly matching TRBD1 (5 bases). Trimming removed 5 bases at V and 0 bases at J, with 10 bases between. CDR3 size: 15 residues. Germline CDR1 SGHTA, CDR2 FQGNSA. CDR3 sequence (DNA): TGTGCCAGCAGCGAGGACATTTCGAACACCGGGGAGCTGTTTTTT. Protein sequence: CASSEDISNTGELFF.

This clonotype was seen once. The genes are TRBV20-1 and TRBJ2-1; D remains ambiguous. V was shortened by 3 bases and J by 4 bases, with 10 bases between the two germline ends. The CDR3 is 13 amino acids. Germline loops: CDR1 DFQATT, CDR2 SNEGSKA (reference sequence). CDR3 region: CSARQPSYNEQFF. CDR3 bases: TGCAGTGCTAGGCAGCCAAGTTACAATGAGCAGTTCTTC.

The sample holds a few counts of this clonotype. The chain joins TRBV6-1 to TRBJ1-1; D remains unclear. The CDR3 runs 12 residues. The germline V gene encodes CDR1 MNHNS and CDR2 SASEGT. Trimming removed 4 bases from V and 4 bases from J, with 7 bases in between. CDR3 loop: CASSVIGTEAFF. In DNA form, the CDR3 reads TGTGCCAGCAGTGTGATCGGCACTGAAGCTTTCTTT.

The chain joins TRBV7-8 to TRBJ2-1, with 8 bases matching TRBD2. CDR1 SGHVS and CDR2 FQNEAQ come from the germline V gene. V lost 1 base and J lost 8; bases outside the gene matches: 7. This CDR3 is 15 amino acids long. CDR3: CASSLERGRGYEQFF. The CDR3 DNA reads as TGTGCCAGCAGCTTAGAGCGGGGGAGGGGGTATGAGCAGTTCTTC.

This rearrangement joins TRBV7-9 to TRBJ2-7; TRBD2 aligns across 10 bases. This CDR3 contains 18 residues. The V and J ends lost 5 bases and 1 base, in that order; junction bases with no gene match: 14. Germline V CDR1 and CDR2: SEHNR, FQNEAQ (reference sequence). CDR3 amino acids: CASSPTFGASGGSYEQYF. The CDR3 DNA is TGTGCCAGCAGCCCAACCTTTGGGGCTAGCGGGGGTTCCTACGAGCAGTACTTC.

This chain connects TRBV20-1 to TRBJ1-3, with D maybe TRBD1 (6 bases). V was pared by 5 bases and J by 0 bases, with 8 bases between. The CDR3 covers 13 residues. Germline V gene lookup returns CDR1 DFQATT and CDR2 SNEGSKA (reference sequence). CDR3 region: CSAPDSSGNTIYF. CDR3 nucleotides: TGCAGTGCTCCGGACAGCTCTGGAAACACCATATATTTT.

With regard to this clonotype: A junction end diverges from the germline sequence, so it may reflect a read error. The rearrangement links TRBV4-1 to TRBJ2-5; the D gene is possibly TRBD1 (5 bases). The germline V gene encodes CDR1 MGHRA and CDR2 YSYEKL. This CDR3 contains 14 residues. CDR3 bases: TGTGCCAGCAGCCAGCTGGACACCCGGGAGACCCAGTACTTC. Translating gives CASSQLDTRETQYF.

The V and J genes are TRBV20-1 and TRBJ2-3, with D possibly matching TRBD2 (6 bases). CDR1 and CDR2 from the germline V gene are DFQATT and SNEGSKA (reference sequence). Trimming stripped 5 bases from V and 9 bases from J, with 27 bases between. The CDR3 spans 16 residues. The CDR3 here is CSAHPTSGSALGTQYF. As DNA, the CDR3 is TGCAGTGCTCACCCTACCAGCGGGTCCGCCCTAGGGACGCAGTATTTT.

The chain has TRBV6-2 or TRBV6-3 and TRBJ2-1; tentatively, D is TRBD1 (5 bases). CDR1 is MNHEY and CDR2 is SVGEGT in the germline V gene. CDR3 size: 14 residues. The V gene lost 6 bases and the J gene lost 6 bases, with 15 bases spanning the gap. CDR3 DNA sequence: TGTGCCAGCAGGGCCGACAGAGCCCCCAATGAGCAGTTCTTC. Translating it yields CASRADRAPNEQFF.

This clonotype was seen once. The chain carries TRBV12-3 or TRBV12-4 and TRBJ2-1; 9 nucleotides align to TRBD1. V was clipped by 5 bases and J by 8 bases; unmatched bases: 7. The CDR3 is 14 amino acids. For the CDR3, the DNA is TGTGCCAGCAGTCGTGACAGGGGGAGGGATGAGCAGTTCTTC. Translation gives CASSRDRGRDEQFF.

J is TRBJ2-1 and V is TRBV7-2, with 9 bases fitting TRBD1. With 5 bases clipped from V and 14 bases from J, the junction kept 7 bases outside the gene matches. Germline CDR1 SGHTA, CDR2 FQGNSA. This CDR3 is built from 12 residues. This CDR3 is CASSRRDREEFF. The DNA for the CDR3 is TGTGCCAGCAGCCGCCGGGACAGGGAGGAGTTCTTC. Variable domain in full (rest from reference TRBV7-2 and TRBJ2-1): GAGVSQSPSNKVTEKGKDVELRCDPISGHTALYWYRQSLGQGLEFLIYFQGNSAPDKSGLPSDRFSAERTGGSVSTLTIQRTQQEDSAVYLCASSRRDREEFFGPGTRLTVL.

The chain combines TRBV28 with TRBJ2-1; unclear D gene. Trimming left V 4 bases short and J 5 bases short, with 12 bases between. Germline values: CDR1 MDHEN, CDR2 SYDVKM. The CDR3 runs 14 residues. The CDR3, as DNA: TGTGCCAGCAGTTCCCCATTAGACAACAATGAGCAGTTCTTC. Protein sequence: CASSSPLDNNEQFF. The whole variable domain, filled in from reference TRBV28 and TRBJ2-1, reads DVKVTQSSRYLVKRTGEKVFLECVQDMDHENMFWYRQDPGLGLRLIYFSYDVKMKEKGDIPEGYSVSREKKERFSLILESASTNQTSMYLCASSSPLDNNEQFFGPGTRLTVL.